The 17 T cell receptor beta chains below come from one sample, sequenced in a study of T cells in Graves' hyperthyroidism and ophthalmopathy. Template material for amplifying TCR beta CDR3 regions consisted of RNA transcripts. TCR CDR3 underwent first-round RT-PCR with the HTBI primer set. Using its own MiXCR run on the multiplex PCR reads, TCRdb lists one record per CDR3 protein. This sample yields about 520,000 distinct CDR3 sequences, of which less than 25% are seen a single time; around 10% belongs to the top ten. Source material: blood. The origin of the receptors is a woman aged 25 to 39 with Graves' ophthalmopathy.

This chain connects TRBV7-8 to TRBJ1-2, with 9 positions matching TRBD1. The CDR3 extends over 14 amino acids. Germline CDR1 SGHVS, CDR2 FQNEAQ. Unmatched junction bases numbered 11, after V lost 5 bases and J lost 10 bases. CDR3 region: CASSLGQGSFDYTF. The CDR3 coding sequence is TGTGCCAGCAGCCTAGGACAGGGGAGTTTCGACTACACCTTC.

The rearrangement uses TRBV30 and TRBJ1-3; no definite D call. Germline V lookup: CDR1 GTSNPN, CDR2 SVGIG (reference sequence). Trimming cost V 4 bases and J 0 bases, with 10 bases left between them. The CDR3 is 14 residues long. CDR3 DNA: TGTGCCTGGAAACCGGCGGCCTCTGGAAACACCATATATTTT. Protein sequence: CAWKPAASGNTIYF.

This clonotype appeared a few times. The chain joins TRBV7-3 to TRBJ2-5; D ambiguous. The V gene's germline CDR1 is SGHTA and CDR2 FQGTGA. Trimming took 3 bases from V and 5 from J, leaving 10 bases between them. The CDR3 totals 13 residues. CDR3 in amino acids: CASSFRAAETQYF. The CDR3, as DNA: TGTGCCAGCAGCTTCCGGGCGGCGGAGACCCAGTACTTC.

J is TRBJ1-5 and V is TRBV19; D unclear. The length of the CDR3 is 16 residues. Germline CDR1 reads LNHDA; CDR2 reads SQIVND (reference sequence). V lost 7 bases and J 7 bases, leaving 23 bases between the germline ends. Here the CDR3 DNA reads TGTGCCAGTAAACCGCGCGGGGTTGGAGGCGGCCAGCCCCAGCATTTT. The encoded protein is CASKPRGVGGGQPQHF. The entire variable domain, with the rest obtained from reference TRBV19 and TRBJ1-5, is as follows: DGGITQSPKYLFRKEGQNVTLSCEQNLNHDAMYWYRQDPGQGLRLIYYSQIVNDFQKGDIAEGYSVSREKKESFPLTVTSAQKNPTAFYLCASKPRGVGGGQPQHFGDGTRLSIL.

This clonotype was observed many times. The chain is built from TRBV30 and TRBJ1-3, with a tentative D call TRBD1 (5 bases). CDR3 length equals 14 residues. Per germline, CDR1 GTSNPN and CDR2 SVGIG (reference sequence). V dropped 1 base and J dropped 0 bases, with 7 bases sitting between them. The CDR3 DNA reads TGTGCCTGGAGTGAGGGGCGCTCTGGAAACACCATATATTTT. It encodes CAWSEGRSGNTIYF.

The count of this clonotype is one. The V and J genes are TRBV11-2 and TRBJ2-7; no definite D call. The length of the CDR3 is 15 residues. Germline CDR1 is SGHAT and CDR2 is FQNNGV. Trimming stripped 0 bases from V and 2 bases from J, with 11 bases between. The CDR3 region has the DNA TGTGCCAGCAGCTTAGAGTGGGCTAGGGCCTACGAGCAGTACTTC. The encoded protein is CASSLEWARAYEQYF.

This clonotype was counted ten times or more. The V and J genes are TRBV7-9 and TRBJ2-7; 8 nucleotides line up with TRBD1. The CDR3 spans 15 residues. CDR1 and CDR2 from the germline V gene are SEHNR and FQNEAQ (reference sequence). V lost 5 bases, J lost 2 bases, and 8 bases stayed unmatched. The CDR3 DNA follows: TGTGCCAGCAGCCCTCGGGGGACAGGCGCCTACGAGCAGTACTTC. It encodes CASSPRGTGAYEQYF.

This clonotype has more than one count but fewer than ten. V and J are TRBV6-4 and TRBJ2-5, with D possibly matching TRBD1 (6 bases). The germline V and J ends were trimmed by 4 bases and 4 bases, with 16 bases remaining between them. Germline values: CDR1 MRHNA, CDR2 SNTAGT. The CDR3 sequence is 15 residues long. DNA of the CDR3: TGTGCCAGCAGTGTTGGGGGCCTTGGGGGAGAGACCCAGTACTTC. Translated, it gives CASSVGGLGGETQYF.

This clonotype appeared once. The chain couples TRBV20-1 to TRBJ1-5; TRBD1 is a possible D gene (6 bases). V was clipped by 3 bases and J by 4 bases, with 13 bases between them. The CDR3 has 14 amino acids. CDR1 DFQATT and CDR2 SNEGSKA come from the germline V gene (reference sequence). CDR3 DNA sequence: TGCAGTGCTAGCCCGGGACAACCAAATCAGCCCCAGCATTTT. The encoded protein is CSASPGQPNQPQHF.

This clonotype was counted between two and nine times. One end of the junction is discordant with germline, which a read error may explain. The chain links TRBV6-5 to TRBJ1-2, with D possibly matching TRBD1 (5 bases). Looked up from germline, CDR1 is MNHEY and CDR2 is SVGAGI. The CDR3 runs 12 residues. The CDR3 region is CASSYSGTGCTF. The DNA for the CDR3 is TGTGCCAGCAGTTACTCAGGGACTGGCTGCACCTTC.

This clonotype appeared many times. J is TRBJ1-2 and V is TRBV4-2; unclear D gene. Per the germline V gene, CDR1 is LGHNA and CDR2 is YNFKEQ. V was clipped by 0 bases and J by 4 bases, with 6 bases between them. This CDR3 has 13 amino acids. DNA of the CDR3: TGTGCCAGCAGCCAAGATCTCATCTATGGCTACACCTTC. It translates to CASSQDLIYGYTF.

In this sample, this clonotype turned up many times. This sequence joins TRBV5-1 and TRBJ2-7, with D tentatively TRBD1 or TRBD2 (7 bases each). The CDR3 extends over 13 amino acids. Per the germline V gene, CDR1 is SGHRS and CDR2 is YFSETQ. The V and J ends lost 1 base and 7 bases respectively, with 12 bases between them. DNA for the CDR3: TGCGCCAGCAGCTTGACAGGGGAGGGGGAGCAGTACTTC. Residues: CASSLTGEGEQYF.

This sequence joins TRBV6-1 and TRBJ1-1; D not resolved. Germline V gene sequence: CDR1 MNHNS, CDR2 SASEGT. The CDR3 runs to 13 residues. V lost 8 bases and J 3 bases, leaving 13 bases between the germline ends. The CDR3 sequence: CASRVNTYTEAFF. The CDR3 DNA reads TGTGCCAGCCGGGTCAACACGTACACTGAAGCTTTCTTT.

V gene TRBV6-1 combines with J gene TRBJ2-6, with TRBD1 identical over 10 bases. The germline V gene has CDR1 MNHNS and CDR2 SASEGT. V shed 7 bases, J shed 0 bases, and the junction held 6 bases outside the gene matches. This CDR3 has 17 residues. The CDR3 sequence is CASTRDRGYSGANVLTF. CDR3 nucleotides: TGTGCCAGCACTAGGGACAGGGGCTACTCTGGGGCCAACGTCCTGACTTTC.

This clonotype was seen at least ten times. This chain uses TRBV7-2 with TRBJ2-7; perhaps TRBD1 as D (6 bases). CDR1 and CDR2 from the germline V gene are SGHTA and FQGNSA. This CDR3 is 12 amino acids long. V was pared by 3 bases and J by 5 bases, with 8 bases between. CDR3 region: CASSFRGDEQYF. CDR3 in DNA: TGTGCCAGCAGCTTCAGGGGCGACGAGCAGTACTTC.

In DNA, the CDR3 is TGTGCCAGCAGCCGCACAGGGGACTACGAGCAGTACTTC. Translating it yields CASSRTGDYEQYF. The genes are TRBV6-2 or TRBV6-3 and TRBJ2-7; 7 bases align to TRBD1. The CDR3 is made up of 13 amino acids. The J segment lost 3 bases and the V segment lost 6 bases, leaving 5 bases of the junction unmatched. From germline, CDR1 is MNHEY and CDR2 SVGEGT.

In this sample, this clonotype turned up many times. An end of the junction does not agree with germline; a read error may underlie this. This sequence joins TRBV5-1 and TRBJ1-1; D may be TRBD1 (5 bases). The CDR3 totals 16 residues. CDR1 SGHRS and CDR2 YFSETQ come from the germline V gene. CDR3 bases: TGCGCCAGCGGCTTGGCCGAAGGGGAAGGGGACACTGAAGCTTTCTTT. As protein: CASGLAEGEGDTEAFF.